This TCR beta chain originates from a study of shared clonotypes between healthy human individuals. TCRdb keeps only in-frame clones here, not all; method: immunoSEQ multiplex PCR. The sample has over 1.5 million clones; approximately 98% are singletons. Germline-derived CDR1 and CDR2 are ENHRY and SYGVKD. The V end was cut by 4 bases, the J end by 10 bases, with 14 bases between. The CDR3 is made up of 12 amino acids. The specimen sequenced was naive CD4+ T cells sorted from blood. Described subset: CD45RA+ positively selected. The chain couples TRBV10-3 to TRBJ2-7; possibly TRBD1 for D (5 bases). This clonotype originated in a man between 25 and 39 years old in good health. CDR3 in DNA: TGTGCCATCAGTGGGACACAGGAGAAACAGTACTTC. It encodes CAISGTQEKQYF.